Shown below are 32 T cell receptor beta chains from a single sample sequenced in a study of OX40 agonist ivuxolimab in advanced cancers. TCRdb's table, derived via immunoSEQ multiplex PCR, lists solely in-frame clones and lacks some. Here the sample spans 45,000 to 60,000 clones, roughly four fifths being singletons. Material: CD4+ or CD8+ T cells sorted from blood, obtained in a trial of the OX40 agonist ivuxolimab. The receptors were gathered from an adult with an advanced solid tumor such as melanoma, head and neck, liver or kidney cancer.

V usage is TRBV4-2 and J usage is TRBJ2-2; D uncertain. This CDR3 comprises 13 residues. Per germline, CDR1 LGHNA and CDR2 YNFKEQ. V gave up 5 bases and J gave up 5 bases, with 9 bases separating them. The CDR3 sequence is CASSLVGTGELFF. The CDR3 DNA sequence: TGTGCCAGCAGCTTGGTAGGGACCGGGGAGCTGTTTTTT.

The chain carries TRBV11-1 and TRBJ2-7; no firm D call. Germline V CDR1 and CDR2: SGHAT, FQDESV (reference sequence). V lost 5 bases and J lost 6, with 17 bases in between. The CDR3 length is 14 residues. CDR3 protein: CASSARSNLGEQYF. CDR3 DNA sequence: TGTGCCAGCAGCGCCCGGTCCAATCTGGGCGAGCAGTACTTC.

The rearrangement joins TRBV6-5 to TRBJ2-1; no clear D gene. Trimming left V 6 bases short and J 3 bases short, with 9 bases between. CDR3 size: 13 residues. CDR1 is MNHEY, CDR2 SVGAGI, per germline. The CDR3 reads CASSPRNYNEQFF. The CDR3, as DNA: TGTGCCAGCAGCCCGAGGAACTACAATGAGCAGTTCTTC.

The V gene is TRBV6-4, the J gene TRBJ1-4; 9 nucleotides agree with TRBD1. Germline V CDR1 and CDR2: MRHNA, SNTAGT. CDR3 size: 18 residues. Trimming removed 8 bases from V and 6 bases from J; junction bases left unmatched: 19. The CDR3 nucleotides are TGTGCCAGCTTCACCCTTCGGGACAGGGCGGTAGGGGATGAAAAACTGTTTTTT. It codes for CASFTLRDRAVGDEKLFF.

This clone turned up a few times. This chain uses TRBV5-1 with TRBJ2-7, with 13 bases aligning to TRBD2. The CDR3 contains 15 residues. Per germline, CDR1 SGHRS and CDR2 YFSETQ. V trimming: 4 bases; J trimming: 4 bases; junction bases outside the gene matches: 5. CDR3 nucleotides: TGCGCCAGCAGCCCTGGACTAGCGGGAGTGTACGAGCAGTACTTC. Protein sequence: CASSPGLAGVYEQYF.

This clone was seen only a few times. The rearrangement joins TRBV5-1 to TRBJ1-5; a weak D match, TRBD1 (5 bases). The CDR3 contains 14 residues. Germline values: CDR1 SGHRS, CDR2 YFSETQ. Trimming took 3 bases from V and 2 from J, leaving 9 bases between them. The CDR3 here is CASSSSGGNQPQHF. The CDR3 DNA reads TGCGCCAGCAGCTCCTCGGGGGGCAATCAGCCCCAGCATTTT.

V and J are TRBV5-1 and TRBJ2-3; D remains ambiguous. The CDR3 sequence is 13 residues long. The V end lost 2 bases, the J end lost 5 bases, and 9 bases lay between the germline ends. Germline V gene data show CDR1 as SGHRS and CDR2 as YFSETQ. The CDR3 here is CASSFPGEDTQYF. CDR3 DNA sequence: TGCGCCAGCAGCTTCCCGGGTGAAGATACGCAGTATTTT.

The chain is built from TRBV7-9 and TRBJ2-3; 10 nucleotides align to TRBD2. V shed 1 base and J 4 bases; nucleotides not matched to a gene: 2. The length of the CDR3 is 15 residues. From germline, CDR1 is SEHNR and CDR2 FQNEAQ (reference sequence). CDR3 bases: TGTGCCAGCAGCTTAGGGAGCGGGAGGGCAGATACGCAGTATTTT. Translated, it gives CASSLGSGRADTQYF.

This clone was detected a few times. The chain is built from TRBV28 and TRBJ2-7; D assignment may be TRBD1 or TRBD2 (5 bases each). The CDR3 length is 14 residues. V was shortened by 7 bases and J by 2 bases, with 15 bases between the two germline ends. From germline, CDR1 is MDHEN and CDR2 SYDVKM. The CDR3 region has the DNA TGTGCCAGCACCTGGGGGTCAGGGACCTACGAGCAGTACTTC. Protein: CASTWGSGTYEQYF.

The gene calls are TRBV5-4 and TRBJ2-4; D call uncertain. The CDR3 totals 13 residues. Trimming pared 5 bases from V and 2 bases from J, leaving 8 bases between. CDR1 and CDR2 (germline): SGHNT, YYREEE (reference sequence). The CDR3, as DNA: TGTGCCAGCAGGGACCGTACCAAAAACATTCAGTACTTC. Its protein is CASRDRTKNIQYF.

The CDR3 nucleotides read TGTGCCAGTAGTATTGGACAGTCTACTCTAGAGGAACTGTTTTTT. Its protein product is CASSIGQSTLEELFF. The rearrangement links TRBV19 to TRBJ1-4, with TRBD1 as a possible D gene (6 bases). Trimming cost V 3 bases and J 12 bases, with 20 bases left between them. Germline V lookup: CDR1 LNHDA, CDR2 SQIVND (reference sequence). CDR3 size: 15 residues.

In its sample, this clone was seen a few times. The rearrangement uses TRBV5-1 and TRBJ1-1; 8 bases line up with TRBD1. This CDR3 contains 15 residues. The V segment lost 0 bases and the J segment 4 bases; nucleotides outside the gene matches: 5. Germline lookup yields CDR1 SGHRS and CDR2 YFSETQ. The CDR3 here is CASSLDGQGGTEAFF. As DNA, the CDR3 is TGCGCCAGCAGCTTGGACGGACAGGGCGGCACTGAAGCTTTCTTT.

Details on this clone: Different DNA sequences within this sample yield the same CDR3. The rearrangement joins TRBV2 to TRBJ1-1; D is uncertain. Germline assignment: CDR1 SNHLY and CDR2 FYNNEI. The CDR3 runs 13 residues. V was trimmed by 5 bases and J by 1 base, leaving 8 bases between them. In DNA, the CDR3 is TGTGCCAGCAGTTTGGAGAGGAACACTGAAGCTTTCTTT. Amino acids: CASSLERNTEAFF.

The genes are TRBV15 and TRBJ1-3; D possibly corresponds to TRBD1 (5 bases). The ends were cut back, 1 base at V and 0 bases at J, with 13 bases in the middle. This CDR3 spans 17 amino acids. CDR1 is LNHNV, CDR2 YYDKDF, per germline (reference sequence). The CDR3 loop is CATSRAGRGHSGNTIYF. For the CDR3, the DNA is TGTGCCACCAGCAGAGCTGGCCGGGGCCACTCTGGAAACACCATATATTTT.

The chain combines TRBV10-3 with TRBJ2-7, with 9 bases that match TRBD2. The length of the CDR3 is 14 residues. J lost 4 bases, V lost 10 bases, and 11 bases had no gene match. From germline, CDR1 is ENHRY and CDR2 SYGVKD. This CDR3 is CASSLAGSGYEQYF. CDR3 nucleotides: TGTGCCAGCTCTCTAGCGGGGAGTGGGTACGAGCAGTACTTC.

This rearrangement joins TRBV19 to TRBJ1-1; weak D call: TRBD1 (6 bases). This CDR3 spans 14 amino acids. The V gene's germline CDR1 is LNHDA and CDR2 SQIVND (reference sequence). V lost 5 bases, J lost 4 bases, and 14 bases lay in between. CDR3 nucleotide sequence: TGTGCCAGTAGTCCGAGGACAGCTAGCACTGAAGCTTTCTTT. Its translation is CASSPRTASTEAFF.

V gene TRBV5-1 combines with J gene TRBJ1-1, with D tentatively TRBD1 (6 bases). CDR1 is SGHRS, CDR2 YFSETQ, per germline. The germline V and J ends were trimmed by 4 bases and 6 bases, with 22 bases remaining between them. The CDR3 is 16 amino acids. In DNA, the CDR3 is TGCGCCAGCAGCCTCTTGGGTCCAGGGGAAAGTGCTGAAGCTTTCTTT. Amino acid sequence: CASSLLGPGESAEAFF.

This chain connects TRBV14 to TRBJ1-5; the D is unclear. V was trimmed by 8 bases and J by 0 bases, leaving 14 bases between them. The CDR3 length is 15 residues. Germline values: CDR1 SGHDN, CDR2 FVKESK. CDR3 DNA: TGTGCCAGCGGCCTTGCAGCCTATAGCAATCAGCCCCAGCATTTT. Its protein is CASGLAAYSNQPQHF.

The chain is built from TRBV27 and TRBJ2-5; D ambiguous. Germline CDR1 is MNHEY and CDR2 is SMNVEV (reference sequence). This CDR3 region has 13 residues. The V gene lost 5 bases and the J gene lost 1 base, with 8 bases spanning the gap. The CDR3 region has the DNA TGTGCCAGCAGTCCCTCATTCCAAGAGACCCAGTACTTC. It specifies CASSPSFQETQYF.

V usage is TRBV7-3 and J usage is TRBJ2-2; 8 nucleotides align to TRBD1. CDR1 SGHTA and CDR2 FQGTGA come from the germline V gene. The V and J ends lost 5 bases and 4 bases, in that order; junction bases with no gene match: 12. This CDR3 contains 17 residues. The chain's CDR3 is CASSPTGGVLGTGELFF. The CDR3 DNA reads as TGTGCCAGCAGCCCTACAGGGGGAGTTTTGGGCACCGGGGAGCTGTTTTTT.

The chain has TRBV7-2 and TRBJ2-3, with 8 nucleotides matching TRBD2. The CDR3 contains 16 residues. After removal of 2 bases from V and 1 base from J, the junction contained 5 bases not matched to a gene. The germline V gene has CDR1 SGHTA and CDR2 FQGNSA. The CDR3, as DNA: TGTGCCAGCAGCTTACTAGCGGGCGGGGGCACAGATACGCAGTATTTT. Translating it yields CASSLLAGGGTDTQYF. The full variable domain, rest sourced from reference TRBV7-2 and TRBJ2-3, is GAGVSQSPSNKVTEKGKDVELRCDPISGHTALYWYRQSLGQGLEFLIYFQGNSAPDKSGLPSDRFSAERTGGSVSTLTIQRTQQEDSAVYLCASSLLAGGGTDTQYFGPGTRLTVL.

This clone was counted between two and nine times. The V gene is TRBV28, the J gene TRBJ2-1, with D possibly matching TRBD2 (6 bases). Germline V CDR1 and CDR2: MDHEN, SYDVKM. This CDR3 contains 12 residues. Trimming took 2 bases from V and 9 from J, leaving 8 bases between them. The CDR3 region has the DNA TGTGCCAGCAGTTTACCCGGGGGTGAGCAGTTCTTC. The encoded protein is CASSLPGGEQFF.

V and J are TRBV25-1 and TRBJ2-7; 8 bases match TRBD2. Germline V lookup: CDR1 MGHDK, CDR2 SYGVNS. The ends lost 0 bases at V and 1 base at J; junction bases unmatched: 8. CDR3 length equals 17 residues. DNA of the CDR3: TGTGCCAGCAGTGAATATTTCCCGACTAGCGCATCCTACGAGCAGTACTTC. Its protein product is CASSEYFPTSASYEQYF.

The chain is built from TRBV6-5 and TRBJ1-1; D unclear. Germline V gene data show CDR1 as MNHEY and CDR2 as SVGAGI. Between the trimmed V and J ends, which lost 2 bases and 0 bases, there was a span of 13 bases. The CDR3 contains 16 residues. CDR3 DNA: TGTGCCAGCAGTTACGTTTGGGTCAGGATGAACACTGAAGCTTTCTTT. It is translated as CASSYVWVRMNTEAFF.

The chain is built from TRBV6-5 and TRBJ2-7; a possible D gene is TRBD1 (6 bases). The CDR3 extends over 14 amino acids. In germline, CDR1 is MNHEY, CDR2 SVGAGI. Trimming removed 6 bases from V and 0 bases from J, with 12 bases in between. Here the CDR3 reads CASRPQGPSYEQYF. DNA for the CDR3: TGTGCCAGCAGGCCACAGGGTCCCTCCTACGAGCAGTACTTC.

The chain employs TRBV28 and TRBJ1-3; 7 nucleotides agree with TRBD1. With V trimmed by 5 bases and J by 5 bases, 6 bases remained unmatched. Germline assignment: CDR1 MDHEN and CDR2 SYDVKM. The CDR3 is 14 residues long. The CDR3 reads CASSPWDRRNTIYF. The CDR3 region has the DNA TGTGCCAGCAGTCCCTGGGACAGACGAAACACCATATATTTT.

In this sample, this clone turned up a few times. The chain links TRBV5-4 to TRBJ2-2; 9 nucleotides align to TRBD2. J gave up 6 bases and V 3 bases, and 3 bases lay outside the gene matches. This CDR3 has 14 residues. Germline V CDR1 and CDR2: SGHNT, YYREEE (reference sequence). CDR3 in DNA: TGTGCCAGCAGCTGGGGCGGGAGGGCCGGGGAGCTGTTTTTT. This encodes CASSWGGRAGELFF.

The chain carries TRBV28 and TRBJ1-3; the match to TRBD1 covers 10 bases. CDR1 and CDR2 from the germline V gene are MDHEN and SYDVKM. This CDR3 contains 20 residues. V lost 3 bases, J lost 0 bases, and 14 bases stayed unmatched. The CDR3 sequence is CASSFLPFSGTGDSGNTIYF. The CDR3 region has the DNA TGTGCCAGCAGTTTTCTCCCTTTCTCCGGGACAGGGGACTCTGGAAACACCATATATTTT.

The gene calls are TRBV28 and TRBJ2-3; 8 bases agree with TRBD2. CDR1 MDHEN and CDR2 SYDVKM come from the germline V gene. J gave up 6 bases and V 6 bases, and 14 bases lay outside the gene matches. The CDR3 extends over 16 amino acids. CDR3 loop: CASRFARAGGRDTQYF. CDR3 coding DNA: TGTGCCAGCAGATTTGCCCGGGCGGGAGGAAGGGATACGCAGTATTTT. Using reference TRBV28 and TRBJ2-3 for the parts outside the CDR3, the full variable domain is DVKVTQSSRYLVKRTGEKVFLECVQDMDHENMFWYRQDPGLGLRLIYFSYDVKMKEKGDIPEGYSVSREKKERFSLILESASTNQTSMYLCASRFARAGGRDTQYFGPGTRLTVL.

The chain links TRBV5-5 to TRBJ2-5; D not resolved. CDR1 SGHKS and CDR2 YYEKEE come from the germline V gene (reference sequence). This CDR3 is built from 13 residues. Trimming removed 1 base from V and 2 bases from J, with 6 bases in between. This chain's CDR3 is CASSLQDQETQYF. The CDR3 nucleotides read TGTGCCAGCAGCTTGCAGGATCAAGAGACCCAGTACTTC.

This sequence joins TRBV28 and TRBJ1-5; no firm D call. The germline gives CDR1 MDHEN, CDR2 SYDVKM. Trimming stripped 10 bases from V and 7 bases from J, with 14 bases between. This CDR3 spans 12 amino acids. CDR3 in amino acids: CATGRRLQPQHF. In DNA, the CDR3 is TGTGCCACCGGCCGTCGCCTCCAGCCCCAGCATTTT. Using reference TRBV28 and TRBJ1-5 for the parts outside the CDR3, the full variable domain is DVKVTQSSRYLVKRTGEKVFLECVQDMDHENMFWYRQDPGLGLRLIYFSYDVKMKEKGDIPEGYSVSREKKERFSLILESASTNQTSMYLCATGRRLQPQHFGDGTRLSIL.

V and J are TRBV5-1 and TRBJ2-3; 9 nucleotides align to TRBD1. The CDR3 extends over 16 amino acids. The germline V gene encodes CDR1 SGHRS and CDR2 YFSETQ. V trimming: 4 bases; J trimming: 4 bases; junction bases outside the gene matches: 10. CDR3 region: CASSAGTGLKADTQYF. CDR3 sequence (DNA): TGCGCCAGCAGCGCCGGGACAGGGCTTAAGGCAGATACGCAGTATTTT.